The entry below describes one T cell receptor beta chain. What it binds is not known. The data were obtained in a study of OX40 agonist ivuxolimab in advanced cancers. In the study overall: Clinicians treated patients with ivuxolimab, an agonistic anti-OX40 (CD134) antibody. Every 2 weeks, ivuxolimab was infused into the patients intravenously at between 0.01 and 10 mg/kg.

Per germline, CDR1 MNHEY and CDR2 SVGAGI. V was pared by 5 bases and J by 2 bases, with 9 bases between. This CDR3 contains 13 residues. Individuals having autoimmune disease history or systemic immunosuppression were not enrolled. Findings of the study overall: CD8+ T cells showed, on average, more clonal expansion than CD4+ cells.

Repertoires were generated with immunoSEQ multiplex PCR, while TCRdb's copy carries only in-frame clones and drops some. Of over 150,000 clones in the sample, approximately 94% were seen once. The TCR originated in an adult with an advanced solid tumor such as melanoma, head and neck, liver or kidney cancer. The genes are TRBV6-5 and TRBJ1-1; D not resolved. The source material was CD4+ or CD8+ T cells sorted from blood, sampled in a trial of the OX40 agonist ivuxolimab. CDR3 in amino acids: CASSPWTNTEAFF. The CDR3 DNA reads TGTGCCAGCAGTCCCTGGACCAACACTGAAGCTTTCTTT.